The 20 T cell receptor beta chains below all came from one sample that was sequenced in a study of CD8+ T cells in alopecia areata. RNA extraction and reverse transcription yielded cDNA as sequencing template. Libraries were prepared by immunoSEQ multiplex PCR; TCRdb keeps only in-frame clonotypes and omits some of them. The table shows over 200,000 clones, with about 60% occurring only once. This specimen was CD4+ T cells sorted from blood, taken at week 0. The receptors derive from a human donor with alopecia areata.

V is TRBV2 and J is TRBJ2-7, with TRBD1 matching over 7 bases. Per the germline V gene, CDR1 is SNHLY and CDR2 is FYNNEI. The CDR3 covers 15 residues. Trimming took 6 bases from V and 3 from J; bases not matched to a gene: 11. The CDR3 here is CASRQGSNSLYEQYF. The CDR3 coding sequence is TGTGCCAGCAGACAGGGGTCGAACTCTCTCTACGAGCAGTACTTC.

V is TRBV7-6 and J is TRBJ2-5, with D perhaps being TRBD1 or TRBD2 (5 bases each). The CDR3 runs to 14 residues. From germline, CDR1 is SGHVS and CDR2 FNYEAQ. V was shortened by 5 bases and J by 5 bases, with 15 bases between the two germline ends. The CDR3 here is CASSGDRSRETQYF. The CDR3 DNA is TGTGCCAGCAGCGGGGACCGAAGCAGGGAGACCCAGTACTTC.

The chain joins TRBV29-1 to TRBJ2-6; the D is unclear. Germline-derived CDR1 and CDR2 are SQVTM and ANQGSEA. The CDR3 contains 13 residues. The V end lost 4 bases, the J end lost 4 bases, and 8 bases lay between the germline ends. CDR3 region: CSVVSTGANVLTF. Here the CDR3 DNA reads TGCAGCGTTGTTTCCACCGGGGCCAACGTCCTGACTTTC.

The chain uses TRBV7-6 and TRBJ1-1; possibly TRBD1 for D (6 bases). The CDR3 is made up of 13 amino acids. Trimming stripped 2 bases from V and 8 bases from J, with 12 bases between. In germline, CDR1 is SGHVS, CDR2 FNYEAQ. CDR3 region: CASSLFGGGEAFF. Written as DNA, the CDR3 is TGTGCCAGCAGCTTATTTGGAGGGGGAGAAGCTTTCTTT.

This clone was counted between two and nine times. This CDR3 is CASSPPSETNEKLFF. The CDR3 DNA reads TGTGCCAGCTCACCACCGTCAGAAACTAATGAAAAACTGTTTTTT. The chain recombines TRBV18 with TRBJ1-4; D is uncertain. The germline CDR1 and CDR2 sequences are KGHSH and LQKENI. The CDR3 has 15 amino acids. Trimming shortened V by 0 bases and J by 1 base, and 6 bases separated the two germline ends.

For this clone: The same CDR3 is also encoded by other DNA sequences in this sample. The genes are TRBV30 and TRBJ1-2; D is ambiguous. CDR3 length: 11 residues. Trimming shortened V by 1 base and J by 4 bases, and 4 bases separated the two germline ends. From germline, CDR1 is GTSNPN and CDR2 SVGIG (reference sequence). The CDR3 region is CAWSALYGYTF. The CDR3 DNA is TGTGCCTGGAGTGCCCTCTATGGCTACACCTTC.

This clone was observed a handful of times. The chain employs TRBV9 and TRBJ2-2; 8 bases map to TRBD2. The length of the CDR3 is 16 residues. Germline V lookup: CDR1 SGDLS, CDR2 YYNGEE. After removal of 4 bases from V and 4 bases from J, the junction contained 9 bases not matched to a gene. The CDR3 DNA is TGTGCCAGCAGCTCCTTCGGGAGGGCGACCACCGGGGAGCTGTTTTTT. Encoded protein: CASSSFGRATTGELFF. Looking up the rest from reference TRBV9 and TRBJ2-2 gives the full variable domain: DSGVTQTPKHLITATGQRVTLRCSPRSGDLSVYWYQQSLDQGLQFLIQYYNGEERAKGNILERFSAQQFPDLHSELNLSSLELGDSALYFCASSSFGRATTGELFFGEGSRLTVL.

This clone was observed many times. The genes are TRBV7-9 and TRBJ1-4, with D perhaps TRBD1 (5 bases). Germline V gene sequence: CDR1 SEHNR, CDR2 FQNEAQ (reference sequence). CDR3 length: 14 residues. V lost 5 bases and J lost 8, with 15 bases in between. The CDR3 reads CASSRMGGEEKLFF. The CDR3, as DNA: TGTGCCAGCAGCCGAATGGGAGGGGAAGAAAAACTGTTTTTT. The entire variable domain, with the rest obtained from reference TRBV7-9 and TRBJ1-4, is as follows: DTGVSQNPRHKITKRGQNVTFRCDPISEHNRLYWYRQTLGQGPEFLTYFQNEAQLEKSRLLSDRFSAERPKGSFSTLEIQRTEQGDSAMYLCASSRMGGEEKLFFGSGTQLSVL.

This clone appeared a single time. The J gene is TRBJ2-2, the V gene TRBV29-1; weak D call: TRBD1 (6 bases). V dropped 6 bases and J dropped 5 bases, with 16 bases sitting between them. Per germline, CDR1 SQVTM and CDR2 ANQGSEA. This CDR3 has 14 amino acids. CDR3 nucleotide sequence: TGCAGCGTCTGCAGACAGGACGATACCGGGGAGCTGTTTTTT. Protein sequence: CSVCRQDDTGELFF.

This clone was recorded a few times. Within the sample, other DNA sequences also encode this same CDR3. The chain joins TRBV29-1 to TRBJ2-3, with 7 bases matching TRBD2. The J segment lost 3 bases and the V segment lost 4 bases, leaving 1 base of the junction unmatched. The CDR3 length is 12 residues. Per the germline V gene, CDR1 is SQVTM and CDR2 is ANQGSEA. Written as DNA, the CDR3 is TGCAGCGTTGTGGGGGGGACAGATACGCAGTATTTT. It is translated as CSVVGGTDTQYF.

The chain carries TRBV29-1 and TRBJ1-3; D is undetermined. This CDR3 spans 13 amino acids. Trimming stripped 2 bases from V and 4 bases from J, with 9 bases between. Looked up from germline, CDR1 is SQVTM and CDR2 is ANQGSEA. The CDR3: CSVEQTYGNTIYF. The CDR3 DNA reads as TGCAGCGTTGAACAGACTTACGGAAACACCATATATTTT.

V and J are TRBV18 and TRBJ1-5; D gene uncertain. The CDR3 has 17 amino acids. Germline CDR1 reads KGHSH; CDR2 reads LQKENI. Trimming pared 2 bases from V and 0 bases from J, leaving 14 bases between. The CDR3 coding sequence is TGTGCCAGCTCACCAGCTGGCGGTCGTCGTAGCAATCAGCCCCAGCATTTT. This codes for CASSPAGGRRSNQPQHF. Full variable domain (rest looked up from reference TRBV18 and TRBJ1-5): NAGVMQNPRHLVRRRGQEARLRCSPMKGHSHVYWYRQLPEEGLKFMVYLQKENIIDESGMPKERFSAEFPKEGPSILRIQQVVRGDSAAYFCASSPAGGRRSNQPQHFGDGTRLSIL.

CDR3 sequence (DNA): TGCAGCGTTGACACACCTCAAGAGACCCAGTACTTC. Translation gives CSVDTPQETQYF. The V and J genes are TRBV29-1 and TRBJ2-5; no firm D call. Germline V gene data show CDR1 as SQVTM and CDR2 as ANQGSEA. The CDR3 has 12 residues. V dropped 3 bases and J dropped 2 bases, with 7 bases sitting between them.

As regards this clone: Germline is not matched at one junction end, which may reflect a read error. The gene calls are TRBV7-7 and TRBJ2-2; 8 positions match TRBD2. The CDR3 contains 17 residues. Germline loops: CDR1 SSHAT, CDR2 FNYEAQ (reference sequence). The CDR3 bases are TGTGCTAGCAGTCCAAATGCCGGACTAGCCATCCACGGGGAGCTGTTTTTT. Translation: CASSPNAGLAIHGELFF.

The CDR3 here is CASSYRTLNTEAFF. The CDR3 DNA is TGTGCCAGCAGCTACCGGACCTTGAACACTGAAGCTTTCTTT. The V gene is TRBV11-2, the J gene TRBJ1-1; D uncertain. The V gene's germline CDR1 is SGHAT and CDR2 FQNNGV. This CDR3 has 14 residues. Trimming took off 4 bases at V and 0 bases at J, with 9 bases between the two ends. Complete variable domain (other parts from reference TRBV11-2 and TRBJ1-1): EAGVAQSPRYKIIEKRQSVAFWCNPISGHATLYWYQQILGQGPKLLIQFQNNGVVDDSQLPKDRFSAERLKGVDSTLKIQPAKLEDSAVYLCASSYRTLNTEAFFGQGTRLTVV.

The chain employs TRBV29-1 and TRBJ2-1; D may be TRBD2 (5 bases). The V end was cut by 6 bases, the J end by 6 bases, with 12 bases between. CDR1 and CDR2 from the germline V gene are SQVTM and ANQGSEA. This CDR3 contains 12 residues. The CDR3 protein is CSVRRTLNEQFF. CDR3 nucleotide sequence: TGCAGCGTCCGGAGGACTCTCAATGAGCAGTTCTTC.

V usage is TRBV7-2 and J usage is TRBJ1-5; D not resolved. Germline V CDR1 and CDR2: SGHTA, FQGNSA. Trimming pared 8 bases from V and 10 bases from J, leaving 15 bases between. The CDR3 runs to 12 residues. The CDR3 sequence: CASSEQDLPQHF. As DNA, the CDR3 is TGTGCCAGCTCGGAGCAAGACCTACCCCAGCATTTT.

J is TRBJ2-1 and V is TRBV5-1, with D possibly being TRBD1 or TRBD2 (5 bases each). Trimming took off 4 bases at V and 2 bases at J, with 16 bases between the two ends. The CDR3 is 16 residues long. Germline V CDR1 and CDR2: SGHRS, YFSETQ. CDR3 amino acids: CASSPLGTGPYNEQFF. Written as DNA, the CDR3 is TGCGCCAGCAGCCCACTGGGGACCGGTCCCTACAATGAGCAGTTCTTC.

CDR3 protein: CASSQDDSPYYGYTF. Written as DNA, the CDR3 is TGCGCCAGCAGCCAAGACGACAGCCCCTACTATGGCTACACCTTC. V gene TRBV4-1 combines with J gene TRBJ1-2; maybe TRBD1 (5 bases). The CDR3 runs to 15 residues. Germline assignment: CDR1 MGHRA and CDR2 YSYEKL. V was shortened by 0 bases and J by 3 bases, with 11 bases between the two germline ends.

This clone was counted between two and nine times. The V and J genes are TRBV5-1 and TRBJ1-2; perhaps TRBD1 as D (5 bases). Germline assignment: CDR1 SGHRS and CDR2 YFSETQ. V was shortened by 4 bases and J by 4 bases, with 17 bases between the two germline ends. The CDR3 spans 15 residues. The CDR3 sequence: CASSRDLGGFYGYTF. The DNA of the CDR3 is TGCGCCAGCAGCCGGGACCTAGGCGGATTCTATGGCTACACCTTC.